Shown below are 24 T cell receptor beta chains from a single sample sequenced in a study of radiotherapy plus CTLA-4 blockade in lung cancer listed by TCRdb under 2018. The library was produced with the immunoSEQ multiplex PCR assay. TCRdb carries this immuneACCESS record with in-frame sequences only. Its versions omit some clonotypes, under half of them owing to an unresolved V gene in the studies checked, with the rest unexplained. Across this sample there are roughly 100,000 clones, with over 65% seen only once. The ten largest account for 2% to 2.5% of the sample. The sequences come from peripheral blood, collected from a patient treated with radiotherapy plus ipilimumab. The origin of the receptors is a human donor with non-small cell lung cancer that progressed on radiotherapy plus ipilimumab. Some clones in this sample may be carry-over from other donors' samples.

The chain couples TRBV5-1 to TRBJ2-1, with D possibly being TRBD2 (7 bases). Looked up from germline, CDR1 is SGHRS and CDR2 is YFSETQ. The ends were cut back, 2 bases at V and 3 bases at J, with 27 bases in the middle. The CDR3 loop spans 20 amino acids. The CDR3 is CASSFNRGGNHLRRYNEQFF. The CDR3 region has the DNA TGCGCCAGCAGCTTTAATAGGGGGGGCAACCACCTTCGCCGCTACAATGAGCAGTTCTTC.

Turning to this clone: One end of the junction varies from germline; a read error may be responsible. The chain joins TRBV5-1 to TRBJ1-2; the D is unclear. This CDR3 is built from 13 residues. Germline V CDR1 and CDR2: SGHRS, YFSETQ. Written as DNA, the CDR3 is TGCGCCAGCAGCCTGGCCTCCACCTATGGCTGCACCTTC. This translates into CASSLASTYGCTF.

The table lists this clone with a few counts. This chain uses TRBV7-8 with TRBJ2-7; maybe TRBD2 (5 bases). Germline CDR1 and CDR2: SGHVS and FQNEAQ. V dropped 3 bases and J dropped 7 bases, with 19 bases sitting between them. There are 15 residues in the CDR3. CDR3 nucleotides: TGTGCCAGCAGCTTCGTACTAGATTACGGGGTTGAGCAGTACTTC. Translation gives CASSFVLDYGVEQYF. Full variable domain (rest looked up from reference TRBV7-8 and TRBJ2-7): GAGVSQSPRYKVAKRGQDVALRCDPISGHVSLFWYQQALGQGPEFLTYFQNEAQLDKSGLPSDRFFAERPEGSVSTLKIQRTQQEDSAVYLCASSFVLDYGVEQYFGPGTRLTVT.

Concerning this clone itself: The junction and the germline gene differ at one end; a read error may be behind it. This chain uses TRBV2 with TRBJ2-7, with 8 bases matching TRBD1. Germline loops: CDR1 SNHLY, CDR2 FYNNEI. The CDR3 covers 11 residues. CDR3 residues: CASREPGQDDF. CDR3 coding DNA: TGTGCCAGCAGGGAACCGGGACAGGACGATTTC.

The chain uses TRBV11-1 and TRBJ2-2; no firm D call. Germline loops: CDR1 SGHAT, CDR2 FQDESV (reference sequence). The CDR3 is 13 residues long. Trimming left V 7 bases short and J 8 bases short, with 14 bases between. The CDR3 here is CASTPRRSGELFF. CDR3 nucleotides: TGTGCCAGCACCCCCAGGCGGTCGGGGGAGCTGTTTTTT.

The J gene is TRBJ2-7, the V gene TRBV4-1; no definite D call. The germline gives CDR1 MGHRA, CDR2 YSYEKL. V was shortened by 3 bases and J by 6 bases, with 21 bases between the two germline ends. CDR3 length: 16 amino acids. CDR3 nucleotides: TGCGCCAGCAGCCAGCCAGGCCGGGTCAGTCTATGCGAGCAGTACTTC. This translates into CASSQPGRVSLCEQYF.

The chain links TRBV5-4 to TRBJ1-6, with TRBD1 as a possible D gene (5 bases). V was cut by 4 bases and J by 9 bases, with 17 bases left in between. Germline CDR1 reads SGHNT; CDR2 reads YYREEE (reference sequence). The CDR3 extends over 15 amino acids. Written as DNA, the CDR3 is TGTGCCAGCAGCGACCGGGGCCAGCGGATTTCACCCCTCCACTTT. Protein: CASSDRGQRISPLHF.

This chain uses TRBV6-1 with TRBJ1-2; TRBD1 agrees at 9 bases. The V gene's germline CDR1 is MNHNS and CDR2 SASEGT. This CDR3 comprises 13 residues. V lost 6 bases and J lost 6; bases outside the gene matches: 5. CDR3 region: CASRLQGANGYTF. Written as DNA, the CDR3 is TGTGCCAGCAGACTACAGGGGGCGAATGGCTACACCTTC.

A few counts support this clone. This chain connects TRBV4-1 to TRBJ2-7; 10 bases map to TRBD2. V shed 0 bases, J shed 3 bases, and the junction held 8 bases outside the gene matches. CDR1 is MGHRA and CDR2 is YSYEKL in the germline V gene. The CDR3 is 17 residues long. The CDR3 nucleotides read TGCGCCAGCAGCCAAGATTCGGCTAGCGGGGGAATCTACGAGCAGTACTTC. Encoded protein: CASSQDSASGGIYEQYF.

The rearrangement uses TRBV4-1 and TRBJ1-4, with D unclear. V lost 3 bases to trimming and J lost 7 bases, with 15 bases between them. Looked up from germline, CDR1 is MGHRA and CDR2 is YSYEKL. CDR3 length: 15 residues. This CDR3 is CASSQPGQWSEKLFF. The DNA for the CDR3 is TGCGCCAGCAGCCAGCCCGGGCAGTGGAGTGAAAAACTGTTTTTT.

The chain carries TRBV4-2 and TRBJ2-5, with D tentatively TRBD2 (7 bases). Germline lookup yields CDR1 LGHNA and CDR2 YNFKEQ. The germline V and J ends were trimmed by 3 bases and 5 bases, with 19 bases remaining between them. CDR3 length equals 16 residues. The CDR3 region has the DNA TGTGCCAGCAGCCAGGGTTCGAGGGGGGGCGGGGAGACCCAGTACTTC. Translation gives CASSQGSRGGGETQYF.

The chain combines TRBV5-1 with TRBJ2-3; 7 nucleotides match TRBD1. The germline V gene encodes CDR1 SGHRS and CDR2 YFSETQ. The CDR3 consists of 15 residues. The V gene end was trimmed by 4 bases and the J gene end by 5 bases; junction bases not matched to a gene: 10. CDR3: CASSQGDPGVDTQYF. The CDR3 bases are TGCGCCAGCAGCCAGGGGGACCCAGGGGTAGATACGCAGTATTTT.

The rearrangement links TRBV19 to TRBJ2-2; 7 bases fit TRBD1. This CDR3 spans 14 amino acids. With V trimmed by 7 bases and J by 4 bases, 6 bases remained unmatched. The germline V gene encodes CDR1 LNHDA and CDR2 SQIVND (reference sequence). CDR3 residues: CASNLDRATGELFF. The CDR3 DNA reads TGTGCCAGTAACCTAGACAGGGCCACCGGGGAGCTGTTTTTT.

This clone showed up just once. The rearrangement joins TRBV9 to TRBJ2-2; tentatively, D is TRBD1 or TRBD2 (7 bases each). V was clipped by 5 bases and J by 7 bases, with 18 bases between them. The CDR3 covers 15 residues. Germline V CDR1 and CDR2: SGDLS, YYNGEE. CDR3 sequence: CASSQGGLDGGELFF. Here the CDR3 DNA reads TGTGCCAGCAGTCAGGGGGGGCTCGACGGCGGGGAGCTGTTTTTT.

CDR3 bases: TGTGCCTGGAGTTTCGGCAGGGTGTACGAGCAGTACTTC. Translating it yields CAWSFGRVYEQYF. This chain connects TRBV30 to TRBJ2-7, with D possibly TRBD1 on 5 matching bases. This CDR3 has 13 residues. Germline CDR1 and CDR2: GTSNPN and SVGIG (reference sequence). Between the trimmed V and J ends, which lost 2 bases and 4 bases, there was a span of 12 bases.

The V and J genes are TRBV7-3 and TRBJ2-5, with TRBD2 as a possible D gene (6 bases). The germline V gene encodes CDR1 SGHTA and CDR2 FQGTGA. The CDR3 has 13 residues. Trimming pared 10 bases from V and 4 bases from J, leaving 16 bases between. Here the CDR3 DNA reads TGTGCCACCGCCCGGGACTCTGGAGAGACCCAGTACTTC. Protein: CATARDSGETQYF.

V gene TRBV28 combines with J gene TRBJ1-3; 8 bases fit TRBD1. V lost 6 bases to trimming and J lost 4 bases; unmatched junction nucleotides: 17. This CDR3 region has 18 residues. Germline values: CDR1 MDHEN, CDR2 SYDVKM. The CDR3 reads CASSSTGQGTIHGNTIYF. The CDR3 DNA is TGTGCCAGCAGCTCGACTGGACAGGGAACTATACACGGAAACACCATATATTTT.

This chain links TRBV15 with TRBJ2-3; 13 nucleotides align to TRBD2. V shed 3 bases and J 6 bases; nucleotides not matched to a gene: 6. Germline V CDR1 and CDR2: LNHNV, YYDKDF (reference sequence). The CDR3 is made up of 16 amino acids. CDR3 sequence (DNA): TGTGCCACCAGCAGGAGACTAGCGGGGGGCGCGGATACGCAGTATTTT. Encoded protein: CATSRRLAGGADTQYF.

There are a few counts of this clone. The CDR3 protein is CASSLVGLGNQPQHF. CDR3 coding DNA: TGTGCCAGCAGCTTAGTAGGGCTGGGAAATCAGCCCCAGCATTTT. The rearrangement joins TRBV11-2 to TRBJ1-5; D is unresolved. This CDR3 region has 15 residues. The germline V gene encodes CDR1 SGHAT and CDR2 FQNNGV. V gave up 1 base and J gave up 4 bases, with 11 bases separating them.

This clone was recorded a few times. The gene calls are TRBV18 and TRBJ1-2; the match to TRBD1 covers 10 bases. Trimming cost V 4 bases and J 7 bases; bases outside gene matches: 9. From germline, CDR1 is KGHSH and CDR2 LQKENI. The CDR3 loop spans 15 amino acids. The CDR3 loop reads CASSLSGTGEFGYTF. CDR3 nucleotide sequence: TGTGCCAGCTCACTCTCCGGGACAGGGGAGTTTGGCTACACCTTC.

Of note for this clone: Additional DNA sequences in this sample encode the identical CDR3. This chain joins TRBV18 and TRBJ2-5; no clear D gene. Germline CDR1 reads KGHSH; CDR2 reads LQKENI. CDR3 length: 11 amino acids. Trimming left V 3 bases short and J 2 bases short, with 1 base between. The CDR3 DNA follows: TGTGCCAGCTCACCTCAAGAGACCCAGTACTTC. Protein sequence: CASSPQETQYF.

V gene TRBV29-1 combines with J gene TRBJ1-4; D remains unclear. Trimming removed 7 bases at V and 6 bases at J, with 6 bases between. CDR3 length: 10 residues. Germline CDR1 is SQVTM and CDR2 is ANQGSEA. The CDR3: CSAGDEKLFF. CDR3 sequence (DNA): TGCAGCGCCGGAGATGAAAAACTGTTTTTT.

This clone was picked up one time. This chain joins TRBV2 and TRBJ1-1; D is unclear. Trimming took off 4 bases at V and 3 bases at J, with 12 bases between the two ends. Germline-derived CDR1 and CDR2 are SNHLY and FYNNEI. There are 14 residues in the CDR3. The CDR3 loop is CASSVGPRDTEAFF. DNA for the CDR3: TGTGCCAGCAGTGTTGGACCTCGGGACACTGAAGCTTTCTTT.

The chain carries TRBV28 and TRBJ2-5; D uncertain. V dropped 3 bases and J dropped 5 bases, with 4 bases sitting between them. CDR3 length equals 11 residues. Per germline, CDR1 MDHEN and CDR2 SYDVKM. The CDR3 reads CASSFRETQYF. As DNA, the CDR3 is TGTGCCAGCAGTTTTAGGGAGACCCAGTACTTC.